The 9 T cell receptor beta chains below were found in one sample sequenced in a study of beta chain features in type 1 diabetes. Antigen specificity for these receptors is unknown. The investigators reverse transcribed all of the isolated RNA, so they sequenced expressed TCRB transcripts. Repertoires were generated with immunoSEQ multiplex PCR, while TCRdb's copy carries only in-frame clones and drops some. Of about 660,000 clones in the sample, about an eighth are singletons; the top ten hold around 0.04%. Study conclusions and caveats: Shorter TCRB CDR3s, moderately but significantly so, were found in Type 1 diabetes patients in all four CD4+ subsets.

Material: naive CD4+ T cells from blood. These receptors were taken from a man younger than 35 with type 1 diabetes.

This clone came up a few times. The V gene is TRBV30, the J gene TRBJ1-3; D is uncertain. CDR1 GTSNPN and CDR2 SVGIG come from the germline V gene (reference sequence). The CDR3 is 11 residues long. Trimming left V 3 bases short and J 10 bases short, with 10 bases between. As DNA, the CDR3 is TGTGCCTGGAGGAGGGAAGGTACCATATATTTT. Protein: CAWRREGTIYF.

In this sample, this clone turned up a few times. The chain links TRBV30 to TRBJ2-7, with D possibly being TRBD2 (5 bases). Germline V lookup: CDR1 GTSNPN, CDR2 SVGIG (reference sequence). This CDR3 has 14 residues. Trimming stripped 5 bases from V and 0 bases from J, with 14 bases between. The CDR3 spells CAWLPAGSSYEQYF. DNA for the CDR3: TGTGCCTGGCTCCCGGCGGGCAGCTCCTACGAGCAGTACTTC.

V usage is TRBV6-5 and J usage is TRBJ2-4; D remains unclear. The ends were cut back, 6 bases at V and 8 bases at J, with 8 bases in the middle. This CDR3 is 11 amino acids long. Germline CDR1 is MNHEY and CDR2 is SVGAGI. The DNA of the CDR3 is TGTGCCAGCAGAAGTAGGTACATTCAGTACTTC. This gives the protein CASRSRYIQYF.

This chain links TRBV29-1 with TRBJ2-3; possible D gene TRBD2, 6 bases. CDR1 is SQVTM and CDR2 is ANQGSEA in the germline V gene. With 6 bases removed from V and 0 bases from J, the gap between germline ends came to 16 bases. The CDR3 contains 15 residues. The CDR3 region is CSVGKTSLSTDTQYF. DNA for the CDR3: TGCAGCGTCGGGAAAACTAGCCTAAGCACAGATACGCAGTATTTT.

The J gene is TRBJ1-5, the V gene TRBV5-6; D possibly corresponds to TRBD1 (6 bases). CDR1 and CDR2 from the germline V gene are SGHDT and YYEEEE. With 0 bases removed from V and 7 bases from J, the gap between germline ends came to 8 bases. This CDR3 region has 13 residues. CDR3 sequence reads: CASSLVRGQPQHF. The DNA of the CDR3 is TGTGCCAGCAGCTTGGTCAGGGGCCAGCCCCAGCATTTT.

This clone was seen a few times. The rearrangement uses TRBV6-5 and TRBJ2-3; 7 bases line up with TRBD1. CDR3 length: 15 residues. Germline values: CDR1 MNHEY, CDR2 SVGAGI. Trimming at V came to 4 bases and at J to 4 bases, leaving 8 bases not matched to a gene. For the CDR3, the DNA is TGTGCCAGCAGTTCGACAGGGAAAGGGGCAGATACGCAGTATTTT. This encodes CASSSTGKGADTQYF.

The chain links TRBV25-1 to TRBJ1-1; D possibly corresponds to TRBD1 (5 bases). Germline V lookup: CDR1 MGHDK, CDR2 SYGVNS. Between the trimmed V and J ends, which lost 3 bases and 0 bases, there was a span of 14 bases. CDR3 size: 16 residues. The CDR3 region is CASSDYRPPMNTEAFF. CDR3 coding DNA: TGTGCCAGCAGTGATTACAGGCCCCCGATGAACACTGAAGCTTTCTTT.

The chain employs TRBV18 and TRBJ1-6, with a tentative D call TRBD1 (6 bases). The CDR3 spans 15 residues. With 3 bases removed from V and 6 bases from J, the gap between germline ends came to 12 bases. Germline CDR1 KGHSH, CDR2 LQKENI. CDR3 DNA sequence: TGTGCCAGCTCACCCGGACAGTCAATTAATTCACCCCTCCACTTT. Amino acids: CASSPGQSINSPLHF. The complete variable domain, with remaining parts taken from reference TRBV18 and TRBJ1-6, reads NAGVMQNPRHLVRRRGQEARLRCSPMKGHSHVYWYRQLPEEGLKFMVYLQKENIIDESGMPKERFSAEFPKEGPSILRIQQVVRGDSAAYFCASSPGQSINSPLHFGNGTRLTVT.

This rearrangement joins TRBV4-2 to TRBJ2-7, with D perhaps matching TRBD1 or TRBD2 (6 bases each). Germline CDR1 reads LGHNA; CDR2 reads YNFKEQ. The V end was cut by 4 bases, the J end by 9 bases, with 13 bases between. This CDR3 is 12 amino acids long. This CDR3 reads CASSRDGGGQYF. CDR3 sequence (DNA): TGTGCCAGCAGCCGTGATGGAGGGGGGCAGTACTTC.